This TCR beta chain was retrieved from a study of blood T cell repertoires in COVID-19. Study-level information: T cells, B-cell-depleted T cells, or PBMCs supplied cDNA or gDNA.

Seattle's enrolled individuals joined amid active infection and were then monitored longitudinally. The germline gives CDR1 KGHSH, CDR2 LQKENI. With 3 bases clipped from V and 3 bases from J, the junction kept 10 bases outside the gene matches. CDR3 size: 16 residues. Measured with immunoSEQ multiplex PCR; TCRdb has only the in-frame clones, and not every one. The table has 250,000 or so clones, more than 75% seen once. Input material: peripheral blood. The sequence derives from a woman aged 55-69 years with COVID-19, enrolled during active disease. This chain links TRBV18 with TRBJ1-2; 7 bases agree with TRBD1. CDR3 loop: CASSPVDRVLYYGYTF. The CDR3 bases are TGTGCCAGCTCACCGGTCGACAGGGTCCTTTACTATGGCTACACCTTC.